The present T cell receptor beta chain was sequenced within a study of a mutant IDH1 vaccine in newly diagnosed glioma. Study-wide background: Males made up approximately 60% and females about 40% of treated patients, whose mean age was roughly 40 years. Therapy received beforehand was radiotherapy, temozolomide, or both, with most patients given both.

The germline V gene has CDR1 MGHRA and CDR2 YSYEKL. V dropped 4 bases and J dropped 0 bases, with 13 bases sitting between them. The CDR3 contains 15 residues. Time point reported: baseline, week 1 (first vaccination visit). The treatment here: pre-vaccination baseline after standard-of-care therapy. Libraries were prepared by immunoSEQ multiplex PCR; TCRdb keeps only in-frame clonotypes and omits some of them. The profile shows about 59,000 clones, more than 90% of them singletons. This clonotype was obtained from a middle-aged man with glioma. This sample comprised PBMCs, obtained from a glioma patient treated with radiotherapy, temozolomide or both. The chain couples TRBV4-1 to TRBJ2-7; a possible D gene is TRBD1 (6 bases). CDR3 nucleotide sequence: TGCGCCAGCAGCCGGTCGGACAGTCACTCCTACGAGCAGTACTTC. Translated, it gives CASSRSDSHSYEQYF.